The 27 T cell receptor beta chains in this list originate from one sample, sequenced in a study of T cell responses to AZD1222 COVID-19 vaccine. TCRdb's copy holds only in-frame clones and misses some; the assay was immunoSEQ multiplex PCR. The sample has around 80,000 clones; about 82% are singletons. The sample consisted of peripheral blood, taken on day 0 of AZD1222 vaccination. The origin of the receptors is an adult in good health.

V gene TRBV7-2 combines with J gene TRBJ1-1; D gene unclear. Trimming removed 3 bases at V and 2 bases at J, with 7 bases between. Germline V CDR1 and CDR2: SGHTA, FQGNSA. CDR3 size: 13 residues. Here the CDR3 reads CASSLSRNTEAFF. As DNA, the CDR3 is TGTGCCAGCAGCTTGTCCAGAAACACTGAAGCTTTCTTT.

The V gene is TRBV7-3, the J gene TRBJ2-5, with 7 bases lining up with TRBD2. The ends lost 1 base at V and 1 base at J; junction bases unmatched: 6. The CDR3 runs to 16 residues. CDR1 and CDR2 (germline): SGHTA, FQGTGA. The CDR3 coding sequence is TGTGCCAGCAGCTTAAACCCAGCGGGGACCCAAGAGACCCAGTACTTC. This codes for CASSLNPAGTQETQYF.

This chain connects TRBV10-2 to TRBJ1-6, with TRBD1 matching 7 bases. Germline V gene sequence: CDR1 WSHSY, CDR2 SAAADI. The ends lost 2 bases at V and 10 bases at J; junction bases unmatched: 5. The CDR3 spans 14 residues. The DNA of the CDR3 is TGCGCCAGCAGTGAGGCTGGGACAGTCTCACCCCTCCACTTT. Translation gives CASSEAGTVSPLHF.

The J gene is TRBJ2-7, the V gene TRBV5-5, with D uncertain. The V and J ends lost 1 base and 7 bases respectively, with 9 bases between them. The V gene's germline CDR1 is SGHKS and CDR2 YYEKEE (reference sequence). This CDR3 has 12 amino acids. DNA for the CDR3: TGTGCCAGCAGCTTGCAGGTCCGGGAGCAGTACTTC. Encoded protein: CASSLQVREQYF. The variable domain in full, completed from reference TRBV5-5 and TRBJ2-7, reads DAGVTQSPTHLIKTRGQQVTLRCSPISGHKSVSWYQQVLGQGPQFIFQYYEKEERGRGNFPDRFSARQFPNYSSELNVNALLLGDSALYLCASSLQVREQYFGPGTRLTVT.

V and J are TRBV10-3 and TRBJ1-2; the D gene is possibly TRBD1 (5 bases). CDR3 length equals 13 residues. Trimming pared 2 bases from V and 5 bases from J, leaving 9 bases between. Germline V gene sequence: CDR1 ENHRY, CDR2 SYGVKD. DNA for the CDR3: TGTGCCATCAGTGAGGGGGCAGGGTATGGCTACACCTTC. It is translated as CAISEGAGYGYTF.

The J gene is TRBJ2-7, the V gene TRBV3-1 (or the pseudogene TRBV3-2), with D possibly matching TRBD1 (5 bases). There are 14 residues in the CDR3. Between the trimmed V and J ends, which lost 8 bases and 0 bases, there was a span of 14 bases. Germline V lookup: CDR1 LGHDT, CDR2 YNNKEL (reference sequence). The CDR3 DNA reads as TGTGCCAGCGGCTTCCGGACACCCTCCTACGAGCAGTACTTC. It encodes CASGFRTPSYEQYF.

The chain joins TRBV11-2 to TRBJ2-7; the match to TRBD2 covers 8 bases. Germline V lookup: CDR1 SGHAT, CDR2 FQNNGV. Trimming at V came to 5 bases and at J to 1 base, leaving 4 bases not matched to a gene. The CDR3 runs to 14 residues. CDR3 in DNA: TGTGCCAGCAGCCTTACGGGGGGGTCCTACGAGCAGTACTTC. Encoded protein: CASSLTGGSYEQYF. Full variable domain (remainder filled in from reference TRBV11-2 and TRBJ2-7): EAGVAQSPRYKIIEKRQSVAFWCNPISGHATLYWYQQILGQGPKLLIQFQNNGVVDDSQLPKDRFSAERLKGVDSTLKIQPAKLEDSAVYLCASSLTGGSYEQYFGPGTRLTVT.

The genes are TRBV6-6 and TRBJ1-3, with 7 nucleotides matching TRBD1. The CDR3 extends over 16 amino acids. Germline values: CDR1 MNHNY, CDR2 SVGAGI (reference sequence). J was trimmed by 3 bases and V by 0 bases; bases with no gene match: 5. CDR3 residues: CASSYSGDSLGNTIYF. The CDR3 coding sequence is TGTGCCAGCAGTTACTCGGGGGACAGTCTTGGAAACACCATATATTTT.

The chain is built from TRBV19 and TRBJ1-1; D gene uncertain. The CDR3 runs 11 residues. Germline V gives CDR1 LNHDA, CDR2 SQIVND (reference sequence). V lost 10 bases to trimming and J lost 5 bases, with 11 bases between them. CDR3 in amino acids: CATHEDTEAFF. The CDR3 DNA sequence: TGTGCCACCCACGAGGATACTGAAGCTTTCTTT.

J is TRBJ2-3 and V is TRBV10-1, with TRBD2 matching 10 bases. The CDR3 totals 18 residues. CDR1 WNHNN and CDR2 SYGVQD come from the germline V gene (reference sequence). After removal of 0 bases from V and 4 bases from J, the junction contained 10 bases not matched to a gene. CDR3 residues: CASSESISSGRRADTQYF. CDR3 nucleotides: TGCGCCAGCAGTGAGTCGATATCTAGCGGGAGACGCGCAGATACGCAGTATTTT.

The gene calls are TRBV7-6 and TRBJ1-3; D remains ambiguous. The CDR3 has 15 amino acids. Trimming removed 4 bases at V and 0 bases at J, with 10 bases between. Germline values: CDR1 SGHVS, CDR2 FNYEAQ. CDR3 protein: CASSYGQSSGNTIYF. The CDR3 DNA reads TGTGCCAGCAGCTATGGGCAGAGCTCTGGAAACACCATATATTTT.

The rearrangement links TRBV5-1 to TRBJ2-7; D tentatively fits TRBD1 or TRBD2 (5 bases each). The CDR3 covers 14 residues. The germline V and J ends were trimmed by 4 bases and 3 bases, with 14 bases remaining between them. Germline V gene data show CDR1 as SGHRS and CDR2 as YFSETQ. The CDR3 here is CASSPRGRVYEQYF. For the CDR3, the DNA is TGCGCCAGCAGCCCCCGGGGCCGAGTCTACGAGCAGTACTTC.

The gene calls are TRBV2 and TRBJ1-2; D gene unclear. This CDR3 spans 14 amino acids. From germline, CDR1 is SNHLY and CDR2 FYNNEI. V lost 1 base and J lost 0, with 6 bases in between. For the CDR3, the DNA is TGTGCCAGCAGTGAAGGCAGATCTAACTATGGCTACACCTTC. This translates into CASSEGRSNYGYTF.

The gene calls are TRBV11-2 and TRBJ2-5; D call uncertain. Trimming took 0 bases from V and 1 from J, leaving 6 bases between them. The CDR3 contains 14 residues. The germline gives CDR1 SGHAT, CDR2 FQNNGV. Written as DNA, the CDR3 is TGTGCCAGCAGCTTAGATCTTCCCCAAGAGACCCAGTACTTC. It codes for CASSLDLPQETQYF.

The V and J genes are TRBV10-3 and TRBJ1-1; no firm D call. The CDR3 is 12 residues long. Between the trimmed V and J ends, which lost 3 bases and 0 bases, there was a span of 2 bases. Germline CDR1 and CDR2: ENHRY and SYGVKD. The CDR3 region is CAISEMNTEAFF. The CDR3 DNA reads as TGTGCCATCAGTGAAATGAACACTGAAGCTTTCTTT.

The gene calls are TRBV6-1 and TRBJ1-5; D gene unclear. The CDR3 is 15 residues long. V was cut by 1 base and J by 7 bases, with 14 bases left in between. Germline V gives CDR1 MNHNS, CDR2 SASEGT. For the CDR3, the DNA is TGTGCCAGCAGTGAAGGGGGTAGTACCTGGCAGCCCCAGCATTTT. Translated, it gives CASSEGGSTWQPQHF.

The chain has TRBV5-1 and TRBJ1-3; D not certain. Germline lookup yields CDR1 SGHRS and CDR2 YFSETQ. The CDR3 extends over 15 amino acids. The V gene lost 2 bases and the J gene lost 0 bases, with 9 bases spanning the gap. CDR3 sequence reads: CASSLDQSSGNTIYF. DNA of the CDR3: TGCGCCAGCAGCTTAGATCAGAGCTCTGGAAACACCATATATTTT. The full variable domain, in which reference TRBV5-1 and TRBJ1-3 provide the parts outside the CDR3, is KAGVTQTPRYLIKTRGQQVTLSCSPISGHRSVSWYQQTPGQGLQFLFEYFSETQRNKGNFPGRFSGRQFSNSRSEMNVSTLELGDSALYLCASSLDQSSGNTIYFGEGSWLTVV.

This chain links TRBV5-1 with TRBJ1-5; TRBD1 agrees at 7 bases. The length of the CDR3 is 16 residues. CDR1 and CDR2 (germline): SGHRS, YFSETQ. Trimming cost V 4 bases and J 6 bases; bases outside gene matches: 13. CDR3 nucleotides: TGCGCCAGCAGCCCAGGGGGGGGGACGACGGGTCAGCCCCAGCATTTT. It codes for CASSPGGGTTGQPQHF.

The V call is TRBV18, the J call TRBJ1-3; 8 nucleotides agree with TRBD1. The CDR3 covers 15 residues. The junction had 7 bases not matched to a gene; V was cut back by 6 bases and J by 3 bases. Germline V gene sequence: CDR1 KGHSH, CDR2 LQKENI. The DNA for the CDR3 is TGTGCCAGCTCGCTGACAGGGGACTATGGAAACACCATATATTTT. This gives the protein CASSLTGDYGNTIYF.

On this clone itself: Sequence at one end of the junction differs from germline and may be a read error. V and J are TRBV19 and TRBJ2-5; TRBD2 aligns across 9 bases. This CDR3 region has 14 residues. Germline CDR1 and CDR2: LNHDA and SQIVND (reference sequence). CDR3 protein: CASSIAGTSSEYNF. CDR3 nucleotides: TGTGCCAGTAGTATAGCGGGGACTAGCTCCGAGTATAACTTC.

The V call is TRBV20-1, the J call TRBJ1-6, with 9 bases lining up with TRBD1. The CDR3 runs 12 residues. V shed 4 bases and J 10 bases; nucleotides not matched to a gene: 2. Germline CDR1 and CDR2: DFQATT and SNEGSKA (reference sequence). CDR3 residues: CSATDRGSPLHF. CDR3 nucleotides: TGCAGTGCTACTGACAGGGGGTCACCCCTCCACTTT.

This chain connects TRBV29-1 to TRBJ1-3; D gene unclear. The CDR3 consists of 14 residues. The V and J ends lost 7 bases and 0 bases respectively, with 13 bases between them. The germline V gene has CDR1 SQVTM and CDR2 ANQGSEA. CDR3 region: CSARTGSSGNTIYF. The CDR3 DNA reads TGCAGCGCCCGGACGGGGAGCTCTGGAAACACCATATATTTT.

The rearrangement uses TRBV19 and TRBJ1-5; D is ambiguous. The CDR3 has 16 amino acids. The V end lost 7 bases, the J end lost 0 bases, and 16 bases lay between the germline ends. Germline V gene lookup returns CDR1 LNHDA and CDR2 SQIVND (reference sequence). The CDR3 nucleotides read TGTGCCAGTAATTTTCGGAGCGGAGATAGCAATCAGCCCCAGCATTTT. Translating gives CASNFRSGDSNQPQHF.

CDR3 amino acids: CASSGARGYGYTF. CDR3 in DNA: TGTGCCAGCAGCGGCGCCAGGGGCTATGGCTACACCTTC. The V and J genes are TRBV7-3 and TRBJ1-2; D may be TRBD1 (6 bases). V lost 5 bases and J lost 4, with 11 bases in between. The CDR3 loop spans 13 amino acids. CDR1 is SGHTA, CDR2 FQGTGA, per germline.

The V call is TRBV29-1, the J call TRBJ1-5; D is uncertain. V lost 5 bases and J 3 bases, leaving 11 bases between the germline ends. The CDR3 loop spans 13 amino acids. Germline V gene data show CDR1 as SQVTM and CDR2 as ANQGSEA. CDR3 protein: CSVRTGNNQPQHF. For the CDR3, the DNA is TGCAGCGTTCGGACGGGCAACAATCAGCCCCAGCATTTT.

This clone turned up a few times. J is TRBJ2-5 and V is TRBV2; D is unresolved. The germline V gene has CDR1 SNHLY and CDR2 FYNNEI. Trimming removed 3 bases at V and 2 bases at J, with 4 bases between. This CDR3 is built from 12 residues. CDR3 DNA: TGTGCCAGCAGTGAGCAACAAGAGACCCAGTACTTC. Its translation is CASSEQQETQYF.

The DNA for the CDR3 is TGCGCCAGCAGCTTGGGGGACAGGGGGCGGGATCAGCCCCAGCATTTT. This translates into CASSLGDRGRDQPQHF. The rearrangement links TRBV5-1 to TRBJ1-5, with TRBD1 matching over 12 bases. V gave up 0 bases and J gave up 5 bases; unmatched junction bases: 3. The germline CDR1 and CDR2 sequences are SGHRS and YFSETQ. This CDR3 contains 16 residues.